A single sample gave rise to the 23 T cell receptor beta chains below, sequenced in a study of OX40 agonist ivuxolimab in advanced cancers. Assay used: immunoSEQ multiplex PCR; TCRdb lists only in-frame clones, some missing. The sample shows 60,000 to 65,000 clones, roughly nine tenths of them seen only once. Sequences were derived from CD4+ or CD8+ T cells sorted from blood, sampled in a trial of the OX40 agonist ivuxolimab. The receptors were sampled from an adult with an advanced solid tumor such as melanoma, head and neck, liver or kidney cancer.

The genes are TRBV18 and TRBJ2-5, with a tentative D call TRBD1 (6 bases). The germline V gene has CDR1 KGHSH and CDR2 LQKENI. The CDR3 extends over 14 amino acids. Trimming pared 0 bases from V and 1 base from J, leaving 6 bases between. The CDR3: CASSPPGAQETQYF. In DNA form, the CDR3 reads TGTGCCAGCTCACCACCGGGGGCCCAAGAGACCCAGTACTTC.

The chain is built from TRBV5-1 and TRBJ1-1; D is undetermined. CDR3 length: 14 residues. Germline CDR1 and CDR2: SGHRS and YFSETQ. V lost 1 base and J lost 1, with 8 bases in between. In nucleotides, the CDR3 is TGCGCCAGCAGCTTGCAGGCCGCGAACACTGAAGCTTTCTTT. Its translation: CASSLQAANTEAFF.

The chain joins TRBV18 to TRBJ1-2, with 7 bases aligning to TRBD1. Germline V CDR1 and CDR2: KGHSH, LQKENI. The junction had 9 bases not matched to a gene; V was cut back by 3 bases and J by 5 bases. This CDR3 spans 15 amino acids. CDR3 sequence: CASSPSGQTMYGYTF. Written as DNA, the CDR3 is TGTGCCAGCTCACCTTCGGGACAGACAATGTATGGCTACACCTTC.

This chain connects TRBV11-2 to TRBJ2-3; D ambiguous. Germline CDR1 reads SGHAT; CDR2 reads FQNNGV. CDR3 length: 13 amino acids. V lost 0 bases and J lost 2, with 3 bases in between. In DNA form, the CDR3 reads TGTGCCAGCAGCTTAGACTACACAGATACGCAGTATTTT. It is translated as CASSLDYTDTQYF.

The chain combines TRBV7-9 with TRBJ2-5; D remains ambiguous. Germline CDR1 reads SEHNR; CDR2 reads FQNEAQ (reference sequence). The CDR3 runs 13 residues. V dropped 2 bases and J dropped 4 bases, with 8 bases sitting between them. CDR3 DNA sequence: TGTGCCAGCAGCTTACGGGCGACAGAGACCCAGTACTTC. The encoded protein is CASSLRATETQYF.

V is TRBV5-5 and J is TRBJ2-2; TRBD1 aligns across 9 bases. The CDR3 is 14 residues long. Germline V lookup: CDR1 SGHKS, CDR2 YYEKEE (reference sequence). V gave up 4 bases and J gave up 3 bases; unmatched junction bases: 1. This CDR3 reads CASSTGGHTGELFF. In nucleotides, the CDR3 is TGTGCCAGCAGCACAGGGGGCCACACCGGGGAGCTGTTTTTT.

V and J are TRBV4-2 and TRBJ2-6; 8 bases line up with TRBD2. Germline assignment: CDR1 LGHNA and CDR2 YNFKEQ. V trimming: 0 bases; J trimming: 2 bases; junction bases outside the gene matches: 3. This CDR3 has 17 residues. CDR3 bases: TGTGCCAGCAGCCAAGATCCGGGGGGGGCTGGGGCCAACGTCCTGACTTTC. This translates into CASSQDPGGAGANVLTF.

This rearrangement joins TRBV7-9 to TRBJ2-7; 11 bases are shared with TRBD1. The CDR3 has 14 residues. Germline V CDR1 and CDR2: SEHNR, FQNEAQ (reference sequence). Trimming at V came to 4 bases and at J to 5 bases, leaving 4 bases not matched to a gene. The CDR3 here is CASSWDRGFDEQYF. The DNA for the CDR3 is TGTGCCAGCAGCTGGGACAGGGGGTTCGACGAGCAGTACTTC.

The chain is built from TRBV10-3 and TRBJ2-7; TRBD2 might be the D (7 bases). The CDR3 covers 13 residues. Germline CDR1 is ENHRY and CDR2 is SYGVKD. Trimming took 8 bases from V and 3 from J, leaving 14 bases between them. The chain's CDR3 is CAIGSGTNYEQYF. The CDR3 coding sequence is TGTGCCATCGGGAGCGGGACAAACTACGAGCAGTACTTC.

V is TRBV9 and J is TRBJ1-2; TRBD1 matches 7 bases. The CDR3 is made up of 14 amino acids. Per the germline V gene, CDR1 is SGDLS and CDR2 is YYNGEE. Germline trimming cut 0 bases from V and 5 bases from J; bases unmatched to any gene: 4. Here the CDR3 reads CASSVGQGSYGYTF. CDR3 nucleotides: TGTGCCAGCAGCGTAGGACAGGGATCGTATGGCTACACCTTC. The full variable domain, completed using reference TRBV9 and TRBJ1-2, is DSGVTQTPKHLITATGQRVTLRCSPRSGDLSVYWYQQSLDQGLQFLIQYYNGEERAKGNILERFSAQQFPDLHSELNLSSLELGDSALYFCASSVGQGSYGYTFGSGTRLTVV.

Here the CDR3 DNA reads TGTGCCAGCAACCGGGAGGTAGTGTCGTATCACGAGCAGTACTTC. The encoded protein is CASNREVVSYHEQYF. The chain couples TRBV2 to TRBJ2-7; TRBD2 matches 7 bases. This CDR3 comprises 15 residues. The germline gives CDR1 SNHLY, CDR2 FYNNEI. The junction had 14 bases not matched to a gene; V was cut back by 7 bases and J by 5 bases.

The gene calls are TRBV7-6 and TRBJ2-1; TRBD2 is a possible D gene (5 bases). CDR1 SGHVS and CDR2 FNYEAQ come from the germline V gene. The germline V and J ends were trimmed by 5 bases and 5 bases, with 10 bases remaining between them. The CDR3 runs 13 residues. The CDR3 region has the DNA TGTGCCAGCAGCGAGAGCGGACACAATGAGCAGTTCTTC. Translating gives CASSESGHNEQFF.

The chain combines TRBV10-3 with TRBJ1-1; D is unresolved. V shed 4 bases and J shed 0 bases, with 6 bases lying between them. Germline CDR1 and CDR2: ENHRY and SYGVKD. This CDR3 spans 13 amino acids. The CDR3 here is CAISVEMNTEAFF. DNA for the CDR3: TGTGCCATCAGTGTAGAAATGAACACTGAAGCTTTCTTT.

The rearrangement links TRBV5-1 to TRBJ2-1; D might be TRBD1 (5 bases). The germline gives CDR1 SGHRS, CDR2 YFSETQ. This CDR3 region has 15 residues. The ends were cut back, 3 bases at V and 8 bases at J, with 18 bases in the middle. The CDR3 region has the DNA TGCGCCAGCAGCTCTGGGGCGGACCGGTGGGATGAGCAGTTCTTC. As protein: CASSSGADRWDEQFF. Together with reference TRBV5-1 and TRBJ2-1, the CDR3 gives the full variable domain: KAGVTQTPRYLIKTRGQQVTLSCSPISGHRSVSWYQQTPGQGLQFLFEYFSETQRNKGNFPGRFSGRQFSNSRSEMNVSTLELGDSALYLCASSSGADRWDEQFFGPGTRLTVL.

The sample holds one count of this clone. This chain links TRBV28 with TRBJ2-2, with TRBD1 as a possible D gene (5 bases). Germline V lookup: CDR1 MDHEN, CDR2 SYDVKM. This CDR3 comprises 16 residues. The V end was cut by 6 bases, the J end by 5 bases, with 19 bases between. The CDR3 spells CASSPGSWGGTGELFF. The CDR3 region has the DNA TGTGCCAGCAGCCCAGGGTCGTGGGGCGGAACCGGGGAGCTGTTTTTT. Combining the CDR3 with reference TRBV28 and TRBJ2-2 gives the whole variable domain DVKVTQSSRYLVKRTGEKVFLECVQDMDHENMFWYRQDPGLGLRLIYFSYDVKMKEKGDIPEGYSVSREKKERFSLILESASTNQTSMYLCASSPGSWGGTGELFFGEGSRLTVL.

J is TRBJ2-5 and V is TRBV6-4; D tentatively fits TRBD1 or TRBD2 (5 bases each). The V end was cut by 4 bases, the J end by 11 bases, with 17 bases between. The germline V gene encodes CDR1 MRHNA and CDR2 SNTAGT. CDR3 length: 13 amino acids. CDR3 nucleotides: TGTGCCAGCAGTGTTGACGCCGGGGCTGAGCAGTACTTC. Residues: CASSVDAGAEQYF.

This clone was counted a few times. The chain is built from TRBV7-2 and TRBJ1-6, with TRBD1 identical over 7 bases. J was trimmed by 9 bases and V by 5 bases; bases with no gene match: 7. Looked up from germline, CDR1 is SGHTA and CDR2 is FQGNSA. The CDR3 length is 14 residues. CDR3 sequence (DNA): TGTGCCAGCAGCCGGACCGACAGGGTTTCACCCCTCCACTTT. Its protein is CASSRTDRVSPLHF.

This chain connects TRBV7-6 to TRBJ2-2, with no clear D. The CDR3 has 14 amino acids. V lost 3 bases, J lost 5 bases, and 10 bases lay in between. Per the germline V gene, CDR1 is SGHVS and CDR2 is FNYEAQ. The CDR3 loop reads CASSLGLGTGELFF. The DNA for the CDR3 is TGTGCCAGCAGCTTGGGGTTAGGGACCGGGGAGCTGTTTTTT.

The chain couples TRBV5-1 to TRBJ2-2, with no clear D. The CDR3 contains 15 residues. Trimming cost V 1 base and J 1 base, with 8 bases left between them. The germline V gene encodes CDR1 SGHRS and CDR2 YFSETQ. The chain's CDR3 is CASSLSSENTGELFF. The CDR3 coding sequence is TGCGCCAGCAGCTTGTCGTCCGAGAACACCGGGGAGCTGTTTTTT. Drawing the rest from reference TRBV5-1 and TRBJ2-2, the complete variable domain is KAGVTQTPRYLIKTRGQQVTLSCSPISGHRSVSWYQQTPGQGLQFLFEYFSETQRNKGNFPGRFSGRQFSNSRSEMNVSTLELGDSALYLCASSLSSENTGELFFGEGSRLTVL.

This clone was found a few times. V and J are TRBV5-4 and TRBJ1-2; no clear D. The V end was cut by 3 bases, the J end by 6 bases, with 18 bases between. The CDR3 has 15 amino acids. Per germline, CDR1 SGHNT and CDR2 YYREEE (reference sequence). The CDR3 region is CASSYGYVSSNGYTF. The CDR3 DNA reads TGTGCCAGCAGCTATGGCTACGTTAGCAGTAATGGCTACACCTTC.

This chain uses TRBV6-1 with TRBJ2-5; D might be TRBD2 (6 bases). Germline V gives CDR1 MNHNS, CDR2 SASEGT. V was trimmed by 4 bases and J by 7 bases, leaving 16 bases between them. The CDR3 contains 14 residues. The CDR3 nucleotides are TGTGCCAGCAGTGGCCGGGAGCCTTCAGGGACCCAGTACTTC. Protein sequence: CASSGREPSGTQYF.

The genes are TRBV30 and TRBJ2-7; D may match TRBD1 or TRBD2 (5 bases each). CDR1 is GTSNPN and CDR2 is SVGIG in the germline V gene (reference sequence). The V gene lost 7 bases and the J gene lost 5 bases, with 15 bases spanning the gap. The CDR3 loop spans 12 amino acids. CDR3 region: CALSQGAHEQYF. CDR3 nucleotides: TGTGCCTTATCTCAGGGAGCCCACGAGCAGTACTTC.

This rearrangement joins TRBV5-1 to TRBJ2-7, with TRBD1 identical over 11 bases. Trimming at V came to 4 bases and at J to 3 bases, leaving 9 bases not matched to a gene. There are 16 residues in the CDR3. Germline CDR1 is SGHRS and CDR2 is YFSETQ. The CDR3 sequence is CASSLDGQGALYEQYF. As DNA, the CDR3 is TGCGCCAGCAGCCTAGACGGACAGGGGGCCCTCTACGAGCAGTACTTC.